The T cell receptor beta chain under discussion was sequenced for a study of blood T cell repertoires in COVID-19. In the original analysis: Estimation of nucleated cell counts relied on the amplification of reference gene primers. TCRdb keeps only in-frame clones here, not all; method: immunoSEQ multiplex PCR. D and trimming come from the DNA, and the V and J calls and clone size come from that table. The sample holds approximately 210,000 clones; around four fifths are singletons and the top ten take approximately 0.9%. Enrollment of patients from Seattle took place during active infection, with longitudinal follow-up. The sample was peripheral blood. This clonotype was obtained from a man between 60 and 70 years old with COVID-19, enrolled during active disease.

In DNA, the CDR3 is TGTGCCAGCAGTTACTCGGGGACAGGGGGCCTATGGCAGCCCCAGCATTTT. Translating it yields CASSYSGTGGLWQPQHF. This rearrangement joins TRBV6-2 or TRBV6-3 to TRBJ1-5; 12 bases fit TRBD1. This CDR3 has 17 amino acids. CDR1 is MNHEY and CDR2 is SVGEGT in the germline V gene. Trimming cost V 0 bases and J 7 bases; bases outside gene matches: 7.